A selection of T cell receptor beta chains follows, all from one sample in a study of T cell responses to AZD1222 COVID-19 vaccine. Assay: immunoSEQ multiplex PCR; the TCRdb copy retains only in-frame clones and omits some. The sample records roughly 150,000 clones, 85% to 90% being singletons. The sample here was peripheral blood, taken on day 0 of AZD1222 vaccination. These receptors were obtained from an adult in good health. CDR3s include the opening cysteine and the closing phenylalanine or tryptophan. A D gene is named only where the DNA matches it firmly. Size is omitted from some rows. Given values are once, few, many or a class for expanded clones.

clone_size,d_call,v_call,j_call,cdr3_nt,cdr3_aa
.,.,TRBV18,TRBJ2-1,TGTGCCAGCTCACCTATGGGGCATGAGCAGTTCTTC,CASSPMGHEQFF
.,.,TRBV12-3/TRBV12-4,TRBJ2-1,TGTGCCAGCTTTGTGCGGGCAGGCAATGAGCAGTTCTTC,CASFVRAGNEQFF
.,.,TRBV28,TRBJ2-5,TGTGCCAGCAGTTTAACCGAGGGCGGAGAGACCCAGTACTTC,CASSLTEGGETQYF
.,.,TRBV6-6,TRBJ2-7,TGTGCCAGCAGTTATTTGAAGTCCGGCTCCTACGAGCAGTACTTC,CASSYLKSGSYEQYF
.,TRBD2,TRBV4-2,TRBJ2-3,TGTGCCAGCAGCCAAGCTCTAGCGGGGGGGCCAGATACGCAGTATTTT,CASSQALAGGPDTQYF
.,.,TRBV5-1,TRBJ1-4,TGCGCCAGCAGCTTGGCCGGCAGTGCAACTAATGAAAAACTGTTTTTT,CASSLAGSATNEKLFF
.,.,TRBV18,TRBJ2-1,TGTGCCAGCTCACCCTCACTGGATCAGGACGCGAACTGGGATGAGCAGTTCTTC,CASSPSLDQDANWDEQFF
.,.,TRBV10-3,TRBJ1-1,TGTGCCATCAGTGCAAGTCCCATAGTTGGGGCTGAAGCTTTCTTT,CAISASPIVGAEAFF
once,.,TRBV6-5,TRBJ1-1,TGTGCCAGCAGACATCCCGAAGGCACTGAAGCTTTCTTT,CASRHPEGTEAFF
.,TRBD1,TRBV9,TRBJ1-6,TGTGCCAGCAGCGATCGACAGGGGGCCCCTTCACCCCTCCACTTT,CASSDRQGAPSPLHF
.,.,TRBV7-9,TRBJ2-2,TGTGCCAGCAGCTTAGTGAAGGGGGAGTCTTTCACCGGGGAGCTGTTTTTT,CASSLVKGESFTGELFF
.,TRBD2,TRBV19,TRBJ2-1,TGTGCCAGTAGGCTAGCGGGGCGGGATGAGCAGTTCTTC,CASRLAGRDEQFF
.,.,TRBV7-9,TRBJ2-1,TGTGCCAGCAGCTTAGCGTGGGCTAGCTCCTACAATGAGCAGTTCTTC,CASSLAWASSYNEQFF
few,.,TRBV27,TRBJ1-3,TGTGCCAGCAGTTTCTTCCGACAGGAGAGCTCTGGAAACACCATATATTTT,CASSFFRQESSGNTIYF
.,.,TRBV30,TRBJ2-3,TGTGCCTCCGATAGCGGTCCAGGCACAGATACGCAGTATTTT,CASDSGPGTDTQYF
.,.,TRBV9,TRBJ1-2,TGTGCCAGCAATGACAACTATGGCTACACCTTC,CASNDNYGYTF
.,TRBD2,TRBV27,TRBJ2-3,TGTGCCAGCAGTGCACTAGCGGGGGGAAGCACAGATACGCAGTATTTT,CASSALAGGSTDTQYF
.,.,TRBV27,TRBJ1-2,TGTGCCAGCAGTTTTGGCAGAAACTATGGCTACACCTTC,CASSFGRNYGYTF
.,.,TRBV9,TRBJ2-2,TGTGCCAGCAGCGGCCCCCAGGGGCCCGGGGAGCTGTTTTTT,CASSGPQGPGELFF
.,.,TRBV9,TRBJ1-2,TGTGCCAGCAGCCTAAACAGGGCAGCTCCCTGGGGCTACACCTTC,CASSLNRAAPWGYTF
.,TRBD1,TRBV6-5,TRBJ1-2,TGTGCCAGCAGTCGGGACAGGAACTATGGCTACACCTTC,CASSRDRNYGYTF
.,.,TRBV6-7,TRBJ1-5,TGTGCCAGCAGTGAGAACAATCAGCCCCAGCATTTT,CASSENNQPQHF
once,.,TRBV6-2/TRBV6-3,TRBJ2-6,TGTGCCAGCAGTCGGACGGAAGGTAGATCTGGGGCCAACGTCCTGACTTTC,CASSRTEGRSGANVLTF
.,.,TRBV9,TRBJ1-5,TGTGCCAGCAGCGTCGGAAATAGCAATCAGCCCCAGCATTTT,CASSVGNSNQPQHF
once,.,TRBV2,TRBJ2-3,TGTGCCAGCTCGGGTCAGCCTAGCACAGATACGCAGTATTTT,CASSGQPSTDTQYF
.,.,TRBV4-2,TRBJ2-7,TGTGCCAGCAGCAGGACAGCGGGCAATACGGACGAGCAGTACTTC,CASSRTAGNTDEQYF
.,.,TRBV27,TRBJ2-3,TGTGCCAGCAGCCTTCGGGGGATCACAGATACGCAGTATTTT,CASSLRGITDTQYF
.,.,TRBV6-5,TRBJ2-7,TGTGCCAGCAGTTACGGGGTACCCTACGAGCAGTACTTC,CASSYGVPYEQYF
.,.,TRBV6-2/TRBV6-3,TRBJ2-1,TGTGCCAGCAGTTTTTGGGATGAGCAGTTCTTC,CASSFWDEQFF
.,.,TRBV5-5,TRBJ2-2,TGTGCCAGCAGCTTGGCAGCAGGGCCCCCCGGGGAGCTGTTTTTT,CASSLAAGPPGELFF
.,TRBD1,TRBV7-9,TRBJ1-5,TGTGCCAGCAGCTCCGGACAGGGGGGCAATCAGCCCCAGCATTTT,CASSSGQGGNQPQHF
.,.,TRBV19,TRBJ2-3,TGTGCCAGTAGTATAGTTTGGGTAACAGATACGCAGTATTTT,CASSIVWVTDTQYF
.,.,TRBV6-6,TRBJ2-7,TGTGCCACCCAGGAGGCACGGTCCTACGAGCAGTACTTC,CATQEARSYEQYF
.,.,TRBV6-5,TRBJ1-1,TGTGCCAGCAGTTACAACCCGAGACAGGTACTCGTAGCGGCTTTCTTT,CASSYNPRQVLVAAFF
.,TRBD1,TRBV2,TRBJ1-5,TGTGCCAGCAGGGGACTAACAGGGGCAATAGGGCAGCCCCAGCATTTT,CASRGLTGAIGQPQHF
.,.,TRBV3-1/TRBV3-2,TRBJ2-1,TGTGCCAGCAGCCAGGCCCGCGTCGGATACAATGAGCAGTTCTTC,CASSQARVGYNEQFF
.,TRBD2,TRBV4-2,TRBJ2-1,TGTGCCAGCACCCGGCGGAGCGGGGGGGCGGTAGATGAGCAGTTCTTC,CASTRRSGGAVDEQFF
.,.,TRBV7-9,TRBJ2-1,TGTGCCAGCAGCCCACCGTCCTACAATGAGCAGTTCTTC,CASSPPSYNEQFF
.,.,TRBV6-2/TRBV6-3,TRBJ2-2,TGTGCCAGCAGTTATGGGGCGGCCGGGGAGCTGTTTTTT,CASSYGAAGELFF
.,TRBD2,TRBV7-3,TRBJ2-3,TGTGCCAGCAGCCCGGGACTAGCGGGGGGGTCTAGCACAGATACGCAGTATTTT,CASSPGLAGGSSTDTQYF
once,.,TRBV24-1,TRBJ1-1,TGTGCCACCAGTGATCTGGGGCTGGGATACCAGGGACCCCTAGACGAGGCTTTCTTT,CATSDLGLGYQGPLDEAFF
.,.,TRBV5-1,TRBJ2-6,TGCGCCAGCAGCTTGGCGGAGGCTGGGGCCAACGTCCTGACTTTC,CASSLAEAGANVLTF
.,.,TRBV5-6,TRBJ2-7,TGTGCCAGCGGAGAGGGGGTCTCCTACGAGCAGTACTTC,CASGEGVSYEQYF
.,TRBD1,TRBV11-1,TRBJ2-5,TGTGCCAGCAGCAAAGGACAGGTCCAAGAGACCCAGTACTTC,CASSKGQVQETQYF
.,.,TRBV19,TRBJ1-5,TGTGCCAGTAGTCCACAGGGCGATCAGCCCCAGCATTTT,CASSPQGDQPQHF
.,.,TRBV7-2,TRBJ2-2,TGTGCCAGCAGCTTAGACACCGGGGAGCTGTTTTTT,CASSLDTGELFF
.,TRBD1,TRBV19,TRBJ2-7,TGTGCCAGTAGTGGAGAAATGACTCGGACAGGGGCGCGGTACGAGCAGTACTTC,CASSGEMTRTGARYEQYF